The entry below gives a single T cell receptor beta chain sequence along with its context. The V gene's germline CDR1 is SGHVS and CDR2 FQNEAQ. Trimming removed 2 bases from V and 1 base from J, with 11 bases in between. The CDR3 runs 16 residues. This entry belongs to a study of cytomegalovirus exposure and HLA in healthy donors. The PCR employed 60 Vbeta primers together with 13 Jbeta primers. This table comes from immunoSEQ multiplex PCR, and its TCRdb copy is limited to in-frame clones, with some not included. The sample holds 100,000 to 150,000 clones; around four fifths are singletons and the top ten take about 20%.

The sequence was collected from a man aged 18 to 30 in good health and CMV-seropositive. The sequenced sample was PBMCs. The chain couples TRBV7-8 to TRBJ2-2; D perhaps matches TRBD1 (6 bases). The CDR3 DNA sequence: TGTGCCAGCAGCTTACAACCGGGACAGAACACCGGGGAGCTGTTTTTT. This sequence encodes CASSLQPGQNTGELFF.